This T cell receptor beta chain is from a study of metastatic and nonmetastatic thyroid tumors. About the study: For malignant and benign thyroid patients, tumor or nodule tissue and blood were the sources whose repertoires were compared. General study points: Versus benign nodules, malignant thyroid tumors reportedly had significantly higher TCR beta diversity, in blood and tumor.

This clone was recorded at least ten times. What it binds is unknown. Patients were all untreated before their thyroid surgery. In the authors' methods: Using the CDR3 differences seen across clinicopathological groups, the authors built a distant-metastasis classifier for papillary thyroid cancer, which was meant to discriminate distant-metastatic patients. TCRdb re-analyzed the PCR reads using MiXCR. It is TCRdb's table, rather than the study itself, that gives the V and J calls and clone size. The sample holds just over 70,000 clones; roughly 18% are singletons and the top ten take roughly 13%. Germline CDR1 MNHEY, CDR2 SMNVEV (reference sequence). Trimming stripped 5 bases from V and 9 bases from J, with 17 bases between. This CDR3 comprises 14 residues.

The clonotype was recovered from a female donor with papillary thyroid cancer or a benign thyroid nodule (not recorded which). Some clones in this sample may be carry-over from other donors' samples. This chain joins TRBV27 and TRBJ2-1, with D unresolved. Sample: blood. The CDR3 spells CASSTEVRRPEQFF. The CDR3 DNA follows: TGTGCCAGCAGTACCGAGGTACGGCGCCCTGAGCAGTTCTTC.